The next 14 T cell receptor beta chains were all read from a single sample in a study of blood T cell repertoires in COVID-19. TCRdb's copy holds only in-frame clones and misses some; the assay was immunoSEQ multiplex PCR. The sample shows fewer than 250,000 clones, roughly nine tenths of them seen only once. The sample was peripheral blood. The receptors shown here come from a man aged 70-80 years with acute or convalescent COVID-19.

This clone appeared a single time. The chain links TRBV5-1 to TRBJ2-1, with 8 nucleotides matching TRBD1. V dropped 4 bases and J dropped 6; count of bases not matched to a gene: 3. This CDR3 comprises 13 residues. CDR1 SGHRS and CDR2 YFSETQ come from the germline V gene. The chain's CDR3 is CASSATGGNEQFF. CDR3 sequence (DNA): TGCGCCAGCAGCGCCACAGGGGGCAATGAGCAGTTCTTC. The entire variable domain, with the rest obtained from reference TRBV5-1 and TRBJ2-1, is as follows: KAGVTQTPRYLIKTRGQQVTLSCSPISGHRSVSWYQQTPGQGLQFLFEYFSETQRNKGNFPGRFSGRQFSNSRSEMNVSTLELGDSALYLCASSATGGNEQFFGPGTRLTVL.

V is TRBV18 and J is TRBJ1-1; D is uncertain. V was shortened by 6 bases and J by 0 bases, with 14 bases between the two germline ends. This CDR3 has 15 residues. Germline CDR1 reads KGHSH; CDR2 reads LQKENI. CDR3 sequence (DNA): TGTGCCAGCTCTCCCGGGGAGATCATGAACACTGAAGCTTTCTTT. This gives the protein CASSPGEIMNTEAFF.

V gene TRBV24-1 combines with J gene TRBJ1-5, with D uncertain. Trimming took off 5 bases at V and 5 bases at J, with 12 bases between the two ends. Per the germline V gene, CDR1 is KGHDR and CDR2 is SFDVKD. There are 14 residues in the CDR3. The CDR3 spells CATSGAGTHQPQHF. The DNA for the CDR3 is TGTGCCACCAGTGGGGCAGGTACGCATCAGCCCCAGCATTTT.

The chain uses TRBV9 and TRBJ2-3; the D is unclear. The V gene's germline CDR1 is SGDLS and CDR2 YYNGEE. Trimming removed 0 bases at V and 2 bases at J, with 13 bases between. The CDR3 is made up of 16 amino acids. CDR3 protein: CASSVGVGPTTDTQYF. The DNA for the CDR3 is TGTGCCAGCAGCGTAGGGGTGGGCCCCACCACAGATACGCAGTATTTT.

The chain links TRBV4-2 to TRBJ2-1; D remains ambiguous. V was cut by 0 bases and J by 2 bases, with 5 bases left in between. CDR3 length equals 14 residues. Germline V CDR1 and CDR2: LGHNA, YNFKEQ. The CDR3 DNA reads as TGTGCCAGCAGCCAAGATACTACCTACAATGAGCAGTTCTTC. Its protein is CASSQDTTYNEQFF.

Only one count was recorded for this clone. This chain joins TRBV27 and TRBJ2-1; 10 positions agree with TRBD1. CDR3 size: 13 residues. With 7 bases clipped from V and 8 bases from J, the junction kept 5 bases outside the gene matches. The germline CDR1 and CDR2 sequences are MNHEY and SMNVEV (reference sequence). For the CDR3, the DNA is TGTGCCAGCACCCGACAGGGGGCTTATGAGCAGTTCTTC. Translating gives CASTRQGAYEQFF.

This rearrangement joins TRBV5-1 to TRBJ1-2, with D tentatively TRBD1 (5 bases). This CDR3 has 15 amino acids. Trimming took 3 bases from V and 5 from J, leaving 17 bases between them. CDR1 is SGHRS and CDR2 is YFSETQ in the germline V gene. CDR3 sequence reads: CASSSGNRLEYGYTF. In DNA, the CDR3 is TGCGCCAGCAGCTCGGGTAACAGGCTGGAATATGGCTACACCTTC.

On this clone: Other nucleotide sequences in the sample specify the same CDR3. This chain's CDR3 is CASSVGLAGGTGELFF. The CDR3 coding sequence is TGTGCCAGCAGCGTAGGGCTAGCGGGAGGTACCGGGGAGCTGTTTTTT. This chain joins TRBV9 and TRBJ2-2, with 11 bases lining up with TRBD2. Germline V gene data show CDR1 as SGDLS and CDR2 as YYNGEE. V trimming: 0 bases; J trimming: 5 bases; junction bases outside the gene matches: 3. The CDR3 extends over 16 amino acids.

This clone was seen once. The chain employs TRBV9 and TRBJ2-7; the D gene is possibly TRBD2 (6 bases). Trimming took 3 bases from V and 2 from J, leaving 15 bases between them. The CDR3 covers 15 residues. Germline loops: CDR1 SGDLS, CDR2 YYNGEE. CDR3 loop: CASSALADPAYEQYF. The CDR3 bases are TGTGCCAGCAGCGCCTTAGCGGATCCAGCCTACGAGCAGTACTTC.

The chain employs TRBV10-3 and TRBJ1-1, with 10 bases lining up with TRBD1. This CDR3 contains 14 residues. Germline CDR1 reads ENHRY; CDR2 reads SYGVKD. V dropped 10 bases and J dropped 4; count of bases not matched to a gene: 9. CDR3 nucleotide sequence: TGTGCCACCTGGGACAGGGGAAGCGTCACTGAAGCTTTCTTT. Its protein product is CATWDRGSVTEAFF.

This chain connects TRBV11-2 to TRBJ1-6; D may be TRBD1 (6 bases). Germline CDR1 SGHAT, CDR2 FQNNGV. The CDR3 runs 13 residues. V was pared by 8 bases and J by 6 bases, with 11 bases between. In DNA, the CDR3 is TGTGCCAGCTTACAGGGAACTAATTCACCCCTCCACTTT. Translated: CASLQGTNSPLHF.

The rearrangement links TRBV10-3 to TRBJ1-5, with 7 bases identical to TRBD1. J was trimmed by 2 bases and V by 10 bases; bases with no gene match: 2. The CDR3 loop spans 12 amino acids. The germline gives CDR1 ENHRY, CDR2 SYGVKD. The CDR3 is CANDRGNQPQHF. DNA for the CDR3: TGTGCCAACGACAGGGGCAATCAGCCCCAGCATTTT.

The J gene is TRBJ2-2, the V gene TRBV10-3; 9 bases are shared with TRBD2. Germline V gene data show CDR1 as ENHRY and CDR2 as SYGVKD. This CDR3 is 14 amino acids long. Unmatched junction bases numbered 6, after V lost 9 bases and J lost 4 bases. The CDR3 loop reads CAIRLAEATGELFF. The CDR3 nucleotides are TGTGCCATAAGACTAGCGGAGGCCACCGGGGAGCTGTTTTTT.

This chain joins TRBV24-1 and TRBJ2-1, with TRBD2 matching 11 bases. This CDR3 has 16 residues. With V trimmed by 6 bases and J by 0 bases, 3 bases remained unmatched. The germline CDR1 and CDR2 sequences are KGHDR and SFDVKD. This CDR3 reads CATSTSGSSSYNEQFF. The CDR3 coding sequence is TGTGCCACCAGTACTAGCGGGAGTTCCTCCTACAATGAGCAGTTCTTC.